The 23 T cell receptor beta chains in this list originate from one sample, sequenced in a study of blood T cell repertoires in COVID-19. TCRdb keeps only in-frame clones here, not all; method: immunoSEQ multiplex PCR. The data show 150,000 to 200,000 clones, roughly 88% seen once. The sequencing sample was made of peripheral blood. All receptors come from a woman of 80 years or more with acute or convalescent COVID-19.

The chain has TRBV2 and TRBJ2-1, with TRBD2 matching over 12 bases. The germline V gene has CDR1 SNHLY and CDR2 FYNNEI. V shed 5 bases and J 6 bases; nucleotides not matched to a gene: 5. This CDR3 is 15 amino acids long. The CDR3 region has the DNA TGTGCCAGCAGTAGTACTAGCGGGAGGCCCAATGAGCAGTTCTTC. Its protein is CASSSTSGRPNEQFF.

The CDR3 is CASRPDLNTEAFF. The CDR3 nucleotides are TGTGCCAGCAGGCCCGACTTGAACACTGAAGCTTTCTTT. The chain employs TRBV7-2 and TRBJ1-1; D unclear. From germline, CDR1 is SGHTA and CDR2 FQGNSA. Trimming cost V 6 bases and J 0 bases, with 8 bases left between them. The CDR3 sequence is 13 residues long.

The chain carries TRBV27 and TRBJ1-1, with TRBD1 matching over 7 bases. Trimming removed 4 bases from V and 9 bases from J; junction bases left unmatched: 17. Germline V CDR1 and CDR2: MNHEY, SMNVEV (reference sequence). The CDR3 covers 16 residues. The CDR3 spells CASSSQPPRQGTKAFF. CDR3 coding DNA: TGTGCCAGCAGTTCCCAACCGCCCAGACAGGGAACTAAAGCTTTCTTT.

In regard to this clone: Other DNA sequences within the sample encode an identical CDR3. The J gene is TRBJ2-1, the V gene TRBV5-1, with 11 bases aligning to TRBD2. V dropped 0 bases and J dropped 5; count of bases not matched to a gene: 1. The germline gives CDR1 SGHRS, CDR2 YFSETQ. The CDR3 runs to 15 residues. In DNA form, the CDR3 reads TGCGCCAGCAGCTTGGGACTAGCGGGAAACAATGAGCAGTTCTTC. It translates to CASSLGLAGNNEQFF.

The chain joins TRBV9 to TRBJ2-7; 10 nucleotides align to TRBD1. CDR1 SGDLS and CDR2 YYNGEE come from the germline V gene. The V gene end was trimmed by 3 bases and the J gene end by 6 bases; junction bases not matched to a gene: 6. The CDR3 totals 14 residues. In DNA form, the CDR3 reads TGTGCCAGCAGCGACGGGACAGGGGCTGGCGAGCAGTACTTC. Residues: CASSDGTGAGEQYF.

CDR3 sequence: CSASPDRGARGYTF. The CDR3 coding sequence is TGCAGTGCTAGTCCCGACAGGGGGGCTAGAGGCTACACCTTC. The chain is built from TRBV20-1 and TRBJ1-2; 9 nucleotides line up with TRBD1. V was clipped by 3 bases and J by 8 bases; unmatched bases: 10. Germline lookup yields CDR1 DFQATT and CDR2 SNEGSKA (reference sequence). The length of the CDR3 is 14 residues.

The rearrangement joins TRBV6-2 or TRBV6-3 to TRBJ2-1; 7 positions match TRBD2. CDR1 is MNHEY, CDR2 SVGEGT, per germline. This CDR3 contains 13 residues. After removal of 2 bases from V and 7 bases from J, the junction contained 2 bases not matched to a gene. CDR3 bases: TGTGCCAGCAGTTACCCCGGGGGGAATGAGCAGTTCTTC. Translating it yields CASSYPGGNEQFF.

The gene calls are TRBV6-5 and TRBJ1-4; 7 bases are a match to TRBD1. CDR1 and CDR2 (germline): MNHEY, SVGAGI. With 4 bases clipped from V and 2 bases from J, the junction kept 4 bases outside the gene matches. The CDR3 totals 15 residues. The CDR3, as DNA: TGTGCCAGCAGTTCAACAGGGGTTACTAATGAAAAACTGTTTTTT. Protein: CASSSTGVTNEKLFF.

The CDR3 region has the DNA TGTGCCAGCAGCTCACAGGGGGCGCGTGAAAAACTGTTTTTT. Translating it yields CASSSQGAREKLFF. The V gene is TRBV7-9, the J gene TRBJ1-4; TRBD1 matches 9 bases. J was trimmed by 7 bases and V by 4 bases; bases with no gene match: 4. CDR3 length: 14 residues. The germline V gene has CDR1 SEHNR and CDR2 FQNEAQ (reference sequence). The full variable domain, in which reference TRBV7-9 and TRBJ1-4 provide the parts outside the CDR3, is DTGVSQNPRHKITKRGQNVTFRCDPISEHNRLYWYRQTLGQGPEFLTYFQNEAQLEKSRLLSDRFSAERPKGSFSTLEIQRTEQGDSAMYLCASSSQGAREKLFFGSGTQLSVL.

This clone was seen only once. This chain joins TRBV5-1 and TRBJ2-1, with 16 bases lining up with TRBD2. Looked up from germline, CDR1 is SGHRS and CDR2 is YFSETQ. With V trimmed by 3 bases and J by 9 bases, 9 bases remained unmatched. There are 17 residues in the CDR3. The CDR3 coding sequence is TGCGCCAGCAGCTCCTCCGGGACTAGCGGGAGGGAGGGTGAGCAGTTCTTC. This codes for CASSSSGTSGREGEQFF.

The gene calls are TRBV5-1 and TRBJ2-2, with 9 bases matching TRBD1. This CDR3 region has 16 residues. V gave up 1 base and J gave up 4 bases; unmatched junction bases: 5. CDR1 is SGHRS and CDR2 is YFSETQ in the germline V gene. The CDR3 sequence is CASSLTGGDATGELFF. CDR3 nucleotide sequence: TGCGCCAGCAGCTTGACAGGGGGCGACGCCACCGGGGAGCTGTTTTTT.

The V gene is TRBV10-3, the J gene TRBJ2-7; the D is unclear. Between the trimmed V and J ends, which lost 8 bases and 1 base, there was a span of 12 bases. CDR1 is ENHRY, CDR2 SYGVKD, per germline. The CDR3 length is 13 residues. CDR3 sequence (DNA): TGTGCCATCCTGGAGTCCCCTTCCTACGAGCAGTACTTC. Amino acid sequence: CAILESPSYEQYF.

The rearrangement joins TRBV27 to TRBJ1-4, with a possible D match to TRBD1 (5 bases). Germline V gives CDR1 MNHEY, CDR2 SMNVEV (reference sequence). The V and J ends lost 4 bases and 7 bases respectively, with 10 bases between them. The CDR3 extends over 13 amino acids. As DNA, the CDR3 is TGTGCCAGCAGTTCCAGGGTGAGTGAAAAACTGTTTTTT. Translated, it gives CASSSRVSEKLFF. Together with reference TRBV27 and TRBJ1-4, the CDR3 gives the full variable domain: EAQVTQNPRYLITVTGKKLTVTCSQNMNHEYMSWYRQDPGLGLRQIYYSMNVEVTDKGDVPEGYKVSRKEKRNFPLILESPSPNQTSLYFCASSSRVSEKLFFGSGTQLSVL.

V usage is TRBV5-1 and J usage is TRBJ1-1; D might be TRBD1 (6 bases). This CDR3 is 15 amino acids long. Germline CDR1 is SGHRS and CDR2 is YFSETQ. Trimming left V 4 bases short and J 1 base short, with 14 bases between. CDR3 region: CASSRDPRGNTEAFF. The CDR3, as DNA: TGCGCCAGCAGCCGCGACCCCAGGGGGAACACTGAAGCTTTCTTT.

The chain links TRBV6-5 to TRBJ1-6; no reliable D call. The CDR3 runs to 16 residues. The germline CDR1 and CDR2 sequences are MNHEY and SVGAGI. V lost 2 bases and J 8 bases, leaving 16 bases between the germline ends. CDR3 residues: CASSYQPSFADSPLHF. The CDR3 DNA reads as TGTGCCAGCAGTTACCAACCATCCTTTGCGGATTCACCCCTCCACTTT.

This clone has only a few counts. The gene calls are TRBV5-1 and TRBJ1-4; weak D call: TRBD1 (5 bases). The germline CDR1 and CDR2 sequences are SGHRS and YFSETQ. V lost 7 bases to trimming and J lost 5 bases, with 15 bases between them. The CDR3 length is 14 residues. This CDR3 reads CASPKTAQNEKLFF. The CDR3 nucleotides read TGCGCCAGCCCAAAGACAGCCCAAAATGAAAAACTGTTTTTT.

The chain uses TRBV2 and TRBJ1-1, with 8 bases lining up with TRBD1. The ends lost 5 bases at V and 4 bases at J; junction bases unmatched: 18. The CDR3 loop spans 18 amino acids. Germline CDR1 and CDR2: SNHLY and FYNNEI. CDR3 coding DNA: TGTGCCAGCAGTTCGCAACCCCCGGGACAGGTTATTGGCACTGAAGCTTTCTTT. Amino acid sequence: CASSSQPPGQVIGTEAFF.

The chain recombines TRBV27 with TRBJ1-4, with 8 nucleotides matching TRBD1. CDR1 is MNHEY and CDR2 is SMNVEV in the germline V gene (reference sequence). J was trimmed by 14 bases and V by 6 bases; bases with no gene match: 17. There are 15 residues in the CDR3. Written as DNA, the CDR3 is TGTGCCAGCAGCCCGACCCCCGGGACAGGAGGGTTGCTGTTTTTT. Encoded protein: CASSPTPGTGGLLFF.

This clone was recorded only once. The rearrangement uses TRBV2 and TRBJ1-1, with D unclear. Per germline, CDR1 SNHLY and CDR2 FYNNEI. Deletions cut 6 bases from V and 4 bases from J, with 15 bases between. CDR3 size: 14 residues. CDR3: CASRVEEVGTEAFF. DNA of the CDR3: TGTGCCAGCAGAGTGGAGGAGGTGGGCACTGAAGCTTTCTTT.

This rearrangement joins TRBV11-2 to TRBJ2-5; no clear D. The V end lost 0 bases, the J end lost 9 bases, and 8 bases lay between the germline ends. Germline-derived CDR1 and CDR2 are SGHAT and FQNNGV. This CDR3 is built from 12 residues. The CDR3 bases are TGTGCCAGCAGCTTAGATCTCCAGGCCCAGTACTTC. Translation: CASSLDLQAQYF.

The chain uses TRBV27 and TRBJ2-3; D may be TRBD1 (6 bases). V was shortened by 5 bases and J by 2 bases, with 14 bases between the two germline ends. Germline V gene lookup returns CDR1 MNHEY and CDR2 SMNVEV (reference sequence). The CDR3 has 15 amino acids. Written as DNA, the CDR3 is TGTGCCAGCAGTCCCGTCACAGGGCCCACAGATACGCAGTATTTT. The encoded protein is CASSPVTGPTDTQYF.

J is TRBJ2-3 and V is TRBV5-1, with 10 bases aligning to TRBD1. The V gene end was trimmed by 4 bases and the J gene end by 4 bases; junction bases not matched to a gene: 3. CDR3 length equals 14 residues. The V gene's germline CDR1 is SGHRS and CDR2 YFSETQ. The CDR3: CASSTTGGADTQYF. As DNA, the CDR3 is TGCGCCAGCAGCACGACAGGGGGCGCAGATACGCAGTATTTT.

This clone was found once. The V call is TRBV5-6, the J call TRBJ1-4; a weak D match, TRBD1 (5 bases). CDR3 length: 14 amino acids. V was shortened by 4 bases and J by 4 bases, with 11 bases between the two germline ends. Germline V gene data show CDR1 as SGHDT and CDR2 as YYEEEE. The CDR3 loop reads CASSPGGVNEKLFF. The CDR3 DNA is TGTGCCAGCAGCCCCGGGGGGGTTAATGAAAAACTGTTTTTT. The entire variable domain, with the rest obtained from reference TRBV5-6 and TRBJ1-4, is as follows: DAGVTQSPTHLIKTRGQQVTLRCSPKSGHDTVSWYQQALGQGPQFIFQYYEEEERQRGNFPDRFSGHQFPNYSSELNVNALLLGDSALYLCASSPGGVNEKLFFGSGTQLSVL.